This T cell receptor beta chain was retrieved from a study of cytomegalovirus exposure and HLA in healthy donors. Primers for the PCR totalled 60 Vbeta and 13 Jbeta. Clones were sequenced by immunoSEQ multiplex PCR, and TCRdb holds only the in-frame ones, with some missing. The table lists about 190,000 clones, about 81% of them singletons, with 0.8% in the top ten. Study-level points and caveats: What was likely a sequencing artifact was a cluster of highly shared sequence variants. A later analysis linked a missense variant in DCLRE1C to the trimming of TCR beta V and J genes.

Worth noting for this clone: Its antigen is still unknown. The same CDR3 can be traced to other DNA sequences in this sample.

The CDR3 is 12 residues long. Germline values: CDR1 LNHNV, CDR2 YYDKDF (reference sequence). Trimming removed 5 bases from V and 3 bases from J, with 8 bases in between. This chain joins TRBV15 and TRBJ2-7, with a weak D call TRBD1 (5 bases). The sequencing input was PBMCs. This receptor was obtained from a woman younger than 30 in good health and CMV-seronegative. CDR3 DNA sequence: TGTGCCACCAGCGGCCAGGGCTACGAGCAGTACTTC. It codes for CATSGQGYEQYF. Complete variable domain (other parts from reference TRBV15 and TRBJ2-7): DAMVIQNPRYQVTQFGKPVTLSCSQTLNHNVMYWYQQKSSQAPKLLFHYYDKDFNNEADTPDNFQSRRPNTSFCFLDIRSPGLGDTAMYLCATSGQGYEQYFGPGTRLTVT.